The 22 T cell receptor beta chains below were found in one sample sequenced in a study of identical twins. TCRdb recomputed calls from the 5' RACE reads with MiXCR, one row per CDR3 protein. This table holds approximately 410,000 distinct CDR3 sequences, roughly 18% found once. Sequenced: naive T cells sorted from blood. Receptors originate from a man aged 50 to 60 in good health.

This clonotype was counted at least ten times. The rearrangement joins TRBV12-3 or TRBV12-4 to TRBJ1-1; no clear D gene. CDR3 size: 13 residues. The V end was cut by 6 bases, the J end by 1 base, with 9 bases between. Here the CDR3 DNA reads TGTGCCAGCAGAAAACCAGCGAACACTGAAGCTTTCTTT. Amino acid sequence: CASRKPANTEAFF.

This clonotype has just one count. The V and J genes are TRBV11-2 and TRBJ2-2; tentatively, D is TRBD1 (6 bases). There are 14 residues in the CDR3. V lost 6 bases and J lost 4, with 12 bases in between. CDR1 and CDR2 from the germline V gene are SGHAT and FQNNGV. CDR3 protein: CASRRDRSTGELFF. CDR3 sequence (DNA): TGTGCCAGCAGACGAGACAGGAGCACCGGGGAGCTGTTTTTT.

This clonotype was seen more than once but under ten times. This chain connects TRBV15 to TRBJ2-3; no clear D gene. The V gene's germline CDR1 is LNHNV and CDR2 YYDKDF (reference sequence). With 0 bases removed from V and 9 bases from J, the gap between germline ends came to 13 bases. This CDR3 region has 14 residues. The CDR3 DNA is TGTGCCACCAGCAGAGATGTTAACCAGGTGACGCAGTATTTT. Translation: CATSRDVNQVTQYF.

This clonotype was seen only a few times. This chain joins TRBV29-1 and TRBJ2-7, with D perhaps TRBD2 (8 bases). The CDR3 consists of 14 residues. The V and J ends lost 2 bases and 3 bases respectively, with 14 bases between them. Germline V CDR1 and CDR2: SQVTM, ANQGSEA. The DNA for the CDR3 is TGCAGCGTTGAAAAGCGGGGGACAGACTACGAGCAGTACTTC. This translates into CSVEKRGTDYEQYF.

This clonotype was detected ten times or more. The chain carries TRBV20-1 and TRBJ2-7, with D uncertain. The CDR3 spans 13 residues. Germline CDR1 reads DFQATT; CDR2 reads SNEGSKA (reference sequence). V was clipped by 5 bases and J by 4 bases, with 15 bases between them. CDR3 DNA sequence: TGCAGTGCTGGCTTGGCTTTAGGTTACGAGCAGTACTTC. Protein: CSAGLALGYEQYF.

This clonotype was recorded many times. The J gene is TRBJ1-2, the V gene TRBV7-9, with TRBD1 matching over 7 bases. Germline V gene lookup returns CDR1 SEHNR and CDR2 FQNEAQ (reference sequence). V shed 1 base, J shed 8 bases, and the junction held 4 bases outside the gene matches. There are 13 residues in the CDR3. The CDR3 DNA follows: TGTGCCAGCAGCTTAGGGACAGGCACCGGCTACACCTTC. Its translation: CASSLGTGTGYTF.

This clonotype was seen repeatedly, ten times or more. The V gene is TRBV28, the J gene TRBJ1-3, with 8 bases lining up with TRBD1. V lost 4 bases, J lost 4 bases, and 12 bases stayed unmatched. Per the germline V gene, CDR1 is MDHEN and CDR2 is SYDVKM. This CDR3 has 17 amino acids. CDR3 nucleotides: TGTGCCAGCAGTTCAACCTTCGTCAGGGGGCGAGGAAACACCATATATTTT. This sequence encodes CASSSTFVRGRGNTIYF.

This clonotype showed up just once. A read error may produce the germline difference seen at one junction end. V and J are TRBV4-2 and TRBJ2-1; the D is unclear. Germline CDR1 is LGHNA and CDR2 is YNFKEQ. The CDR3 covers 12 residues. CDR3: CASNQQLNEQFF. The CDR3 nucleotides are TGTGCCAGCAACCAACAGCTAAATGAGCAGTTCTTC.

The chain joins TRBV29-1 to TRBJ1-2, with 10 bases matching TRBD1. The CDR3 is 15 amino acids. The ends lost 5 bases at V and 2 bases at J; junction bases unmatched: 8. Germline V gene lookup returns CDR1 SQVTM and CDR2 ANQGSEA. The CDR3 coding sequence is TGCAGCGTTAGAATCCGGGACAGGGGAAACTATGGCTACACCTTC. Translation gives CSVRIRDRGNYGYTF.

This clonotype was counted ten times or more. This chain links TRBV6-1 with TRBJ2-2, with a possible D match to TRBD2 (7 bases). Trimming removed 6 bases from V and 4 bases from J, with 21 bases in between. Germline CDR1 is MNHNS and CDR2 is SASEGT. The CDR3 spans 17 residues. The CDR3 region is CASSQARGAMGTGELFF. For the CDR3, the DNA is TGTGCCAGCAGCCAGGCACGGGGGGCAATGGGCACCGGGGAGCTGTTTTTT.

The J gene is TRBJ1-1, the V gene TRBV25-1; no firm D call. Germline V gene sequence: CDR1 MGHDK, CDR2 SYGVNS. The CDR3 is 14 residues long. Trimming stripped 7 bases from V and 5 bases from J, with 17 bases between. CDR3 in amino acids: CASNSLIGVTEAFF. The CDR3 nucleotides read TGTGCCAGCAACAGCCTTATAGGTGTGACTGAAGCTTTCTTT.

This clonotype occurred a few times. V and J are TRBV5-1 and TRBJ1-6, with 7 bases identical to TRBD1. Germline CDR1 reads SGHRS; CDR2 reads YFSETQ. The CDR3 extends over 15 amino acids. V was pared by 0 bases and J by 7 bases, with 4 bases of the junction left unmatched. Here the CDR3 DNA reads TGCGCCAGCAGCTTGGAGGCAGGGGGGAATTCACCCCTCCACTTT. This sequence encodes CASSLEAGGNSPLHF.

The chain uses TRBV20-1 and TRBJ2-3, with D unresolved. Germline V gene sequence: CDR1 DFQATT, CDR2 SNEGSKA (reference sequence). CDR3 length equals 13 residues. V lost 7 bases to trimming and J lost 0 bases, with 11 bases between them. In DNA, the CDR3 is TGCAGTGGGTACACAACTAGCACAGATACGCAGTATTTT. Encoded protein: CSGYTTSTDTQYF.

This clonotype was seen ten or more times. The rearrangement links TRBV4-3 to TRBJ2-3; D not resolved. Germline CDR1 LGHNA, CDR2 YSLEER. The CDR3 runs to 15 residues. Trimming took 0 bases from V and 6 from J, leaving 13 bases between them. The CDR3 sequence is CASSQDWVTLDTQYF. CDR3 DNA: TGCGCCAGCAGCCAAGATTGGGTTACATTGGATACGCAGTATTTT.

The chain couples TRBV12-3 or TRBV12-4 to TRBJ2-7; D is possibly TRBD1 or TRBD2 (5 bases each). The CDR3 loop spans 15 amino acids. Trimming took 6 bases from V and 6 from J, leaving 21 bases between them. The CDR3 loop reads CASSTGAQLAREQYF. The CDR3, as DNA: TGTGCCAGCAGCACCGGGGCCCAGCTAGCCCGCGAGCAGTACTTC.

This clonotype has a count of ten or more. The V call is TRBV7-2, the J call TRBJ2-1; TRBD2 agrees at 10 bases. The CDR3 is made up of 17 amino acids. Germline CDR1 reads SGHTA; CDR2 reads FQGNSA. After removal of 3 bases from V and 4 bases from J, the junction contained 9 bases not matched to a gene. Written as DNA, the CDR3 is TGTGCCAGCAGCTTCCCTAGCGGGAGTGTCCTTTACAATGAGCAGTTCTTC. Amino acid sequence: CASSFPSGSVLYNEQFF.

CDR3 DNA sequence: TGTGCCAGCAGCTACAATAGGGAGACCCAGTACTTC. This codes for CASSYNRETQYF. The genes are TRBV7-2 and TRBJ2-5; D uncertain. With 4 bases removed from V and 5 bases from J, the gap between germline ends came to 8 bases. The CDR3 totals 12 residues. Germline V gene data show CDR1 as SGHTA and CDR2 as FQGNSA.

Only a few counts were recorded for this clonotype. The chain recombines TRBV5-6 with TRBJ2-7; D is possibly TRBD1 (6 bases). CDR1 and CDR2 (germline): SGHDT, YYEEEE. The V end was cut by 4 bases, the J end by 7 bases, with 9 bases between. The CDR3 has 11 residues. The CDR3, as DNA: TGTGCCAGCAGCCAAGACAGGGAGCAGTACTTC. Its translation: CASSQDREQYF.

This clonotype was counted a few times. The CDR3: CASSPQGVTGELFF. CDR3 DNA sequence: TGTGCCAGCAGCCCACAGGGAGTCACCGGGGAGCTGTTTTTT. The chain couples TRBV7-8 to TRBJ2-2; perhaps TRBD1 as D (6 bases). Germline V gives CDR1 SGHVS, CDR2 FQNEAQ. The CDR3 loop spans 14 amino acids. The germline V and J ends were trimmed by 5 bases and 4 bases, with 11 bases remaining between them.

V gene TRBV4-3 combines with J gene TRBJ2-5; D call uncertain. Trimming shortened V by 3 bases and J by 3 bases, and 14 bases separated the two germline ends. Germline V gene data show CDR1 as LGHNA and CDR2 as YSLEER. The CDR3 loop spans 15 amino acids. Written as DNA, the CDR3 is TGCGCCAGCAGCCAGCAGTCTCACCGCGAAGAGACCCAGTACTTC. Its protein product is CASSQQSHREETQYF.

The V gene is TRBV10-3, the J gene TRBJ1-2, with a possible D match to TRBD1 (6 bases). There are 13 residues in the CDR3. The V gene's germline CDR1 is ENHRY and CDR2 SYGVKD. V was cut by 6 bases and J by 6 bases, with 14 bases left in between. The CDR3 region is CAISGGGHDGYTF. In DNA form, the CDR3 reads TGTGCCATCAGCGGGGGGGGGCACGATGGCTACACCTTC.

This clonotype appeared a few times. V usage is TRBV5-4 and J usage is TRBJ2-6; 7 bases are shared with TRBD2. V lost 0 bases, J lost 2 bases, and 11 bases stayed unmatched. From germline, CDR1 is SGHNT and CDR2 YYREEE (reference sequence). The CDR3 is 19 amino acids. As DNA, the CDR3 is TGTGCCAGCAGCTTGGCTTTGGGACTAACCACCGCTGGGGCCAACGTCCTGACTTTC. Translating gives CASSLALGLTTAGANVLTF.